This T cell receptor beta chain derives from a study of blood T cell repertoires in COVID-19. At the level of the study: Sites across the United States, Italy and Spain contributed samples from acute and convalescent COVID-19.

The method was immunoSEQ multiplex PCR; TCRdb's version includes in-frame clones alone and lacks a portion of them. The sample consists of approximately 490,000 clones, 75% to 90% of them appearing once. Trimming took 1 base from V and 6 from J, leaving 4 bases between them. Germline V gene data show CDR1 as MDHEN and CDR2 as SYDVKM. This CDR3 has 11 residues. Participant reports of clinical history set cohort assignment. This clone was seen just once. The rearrangement uses TRBV28 and TRBJ2-7; D gene uncertain. Material: PBMCs or T cells enriched from blood (not recorded which). This receptor was identified in a young woman who had recovered from COVID-19. The CDR3 here is CASSLSREQYF. DNA of the CDR3: TGTGCCAGCAGTTTATCTCGCGAGCAGTACTTC.